What follows are 28 T cell receptor beta chains derived from one specimen sequenced in a study of response to subunit inactivated influenza vaccine. TCRdb reprocessed the RT-PCR reads via MiXCR and lists one record per CDR3 protein. The repertoire holds about 620,000 distinct CDR3 sequences, about 11% seen once, with 10% to 13% in the top ten. The sequencing used PBMCs from blood, collected on the day of vaccination. The receptors derive from a man aged 45-60 years who received an inactivated influenza vaccine.

This clonotype has only a few counts. CDR3 DNA sequence: TGTGCCAGCAGCTCTAGCGGACCAAACATTCAGTACTTC. Translation gives CASSSSGPNIQYF. This chain uses TRBV11-2 with TRBJ2-4; TRBD2 agrees at 7 bases. Germline CDR1 and CDR2: SGHAT and FQNNGV. V lost 4 bases and J lost 6; bases outside the gene matches: 3. This CDR3 spans 13 amino acids.

This clonotype was recorded a few times. The V gene is TRBV28, the J gene TRBJ1-5; TRBD1 might be the D (5 bases). CDR1 MDHEN and CDR2 SYDVKM come from the germline V gene. This CDR3 has 19 amino acids. The germline V and J ends were trimmed by 5 bases and 5 bases, with 28 bases remaining between them. The CDR3 is CASSQSPGLGTLIDQPQHF. The CDR3 bases are TGTGCCAGCAGTCAAAGCCCGGGACTTGGGACTTTAATCGATCAGCCCCAGCATTTT.

This chain joins TRBV3-1 and TRBJ2-5, with 12 bases lining up with TRBD2. In germline, CDR1 is LGHDT, CDR2 YNNKEL (reference sequence). V was pared by 3 bases and J by 5 bases, with 7 bases of the junction left unmatched. The CDR3 extends over 16 amino acids. The CDR3 DNA sequence: TGTGCCAGCAGCCACAGGACTAGCGGGATTGAGGAGACCCAGTACTTC. Residues: CASSHRTSGIEETQYF.

This clonotype was found many times. The chain joins TRBV15 to TRBJ2-1; 12 bases are shared with TRBD2. Germline V lookup: CDR1 LNHNV, CDR2 YYDKDF (reference sequence). The ends lost 4 bases at V and 4 bases at J; junction bases unmatched: 8. The CDR3 covers 17 residues. The CDR3 region has the DNA TGTGCCACCAGCACCGATAGGACTAGCGGGACTTACAATGAGCAGTTCTTC. It codes for CATSTDRTSGTYNEQFF.

At least ten counts were recorded for this clonotype. The J gene is TRBJ2-3, the V gene TRBV9; 7 positions match TRBD1. V dropped 3 bases and J dropped 5; count of bases not matched to a gene: 12. The V gene's germline CDR1 is SGDLS and CDR2 YYNGEE. The CDR3 contains 16 residues. In nucleotides, the CDR3 is TGTGCCAGCAGCGCTATCCCGACAGGGCTTATAGATACGCAGTATTTT. Its protein product is CASSAIPTGLIDTQYF. Full variable domain (remainder filled in from reference TRBV9 and TRBJ2-3): DSGVTQTPKHLITATGQRVTLRCSPRSGDLSVYWYQQSLDQGLQFLIQYYNGEERAKGNILERFSAQQFPDLHSELNLSSLELGDSALYFCASSAIPTGLIDTQYFGPGTRLTVL.

This clonotype was picked up many times. The gene calls are TRBV10-3 and TRBJ2-5, with D tentatively TRBD1 (6 bases). This CDR3 is 13 amino acids long. Germline assignment: CDR1 ENHRY and CDR2 SYGVKD. V gave up 6 bases and J gave up 5 bases, with 13 bases separating them. CDR3 sequence reads: CAIRDSPVETQYF. Written as DNA, the CDR3 is TGTGCCATCAGGGACAGTCCGGTGGAGACCCAGTACTTC.

The J gene is TRBJ1-1, the V gene TRBV12-3 or TRBV12-4; 11 nucleotides match TRBD1. The V segment lost 7 bases and the J segment 8 bases; nucleotides outside the gene matches: 12. The CDR3 sequence is 15 residues long. In nucleotides, the CDR3 is TGTGCCAGCACTAATCCCGGGACAGGGGGGGCGGAAGCTTTCTTT. Residues: CASTNPGTGGAEAFF.

There are many counts of this clonotype. V usage is TRBV5-6 and J usage is TRBJ2-1; the D is unclear. CDR1 and CDR2 (germline): SGHDT, YYEEEE. The ends were cut back, 2 bases at V and 8 bases at J, with 14 bases in the middle. CDR3 length: 14 amino acids. CDR3 loop: CASSFQYLTDEQFF. CDR3 DNA sequence: TGTGCCAGCAGCTTTCAATATTTGACGGATGAGCAGTTCTTC. The variable domain in full, completed from reference TRBV5-6 and TRBJ2-1, reads DAGVTQSPTHLIKTRGQQVTLRCSPKSGHDTVSWYQQALGQGPQFIFQYYEEEERQRGNFPDRFSGHQFPNYSSELNVNALLLGDSALYLCASSFQYLTDEQFFGPGTRLTVL.

The chain recombines TRBV5-1 with TRBJ1-1; tentatively, D is TRBD1 (6 bases). The length of the CDR3 is 14 residues. CDR1 and CDR2 from the germline V gene are SGHRS and YFSETQ. The V end lost 4 bases, the J end lost 7 bases, and 17 bases lay between the germline ends. CDR3 in amino acids: CASSPGPGEGEAFF. The CDR3 DNA follows: TGCGCCAGCAGCCCGGGCCCAGGGGAGGGTGAAGCTTTCTTT. Filled out from reference TRBV5-1 and TRBJ1-1, the complete variable domain reads KAGVTQTPRYLIKTRGQQVTLSCSPISGHRSVSWYQQTPGQGLQFLFEYFSETQRNKGNFPGRFSGRQFSNSRSEMNVSTLELGDSALYLCASSPGPGEGEAFFGQGTRLTVV.

This chain joins TRBV12-3 or TRBV12-4 and TRBJ2-5, with D possibly being TRBD2 (5 bases). V shed 3 bases and J shed 0 bases, with 8 bases lying between them. CDR3 length equals 14 residues. CDR3 region: CASSFLRDQETQYF. DNA of the CDR3: TGTGCCAGCAGTTTTTTGCGGGACCAAGAGACCCAGTACTTC.

Comments on this clonotype: A clone one base away is much larger, so this may be a read error. The J gene is TRBJ2-1, the V gene TRBV29-1; D is possibly TRBD1 (5 bases). Trimming took off 4 bases at V and 4 bases at J, with 14 bases between the two ends. The germline V gene has CDR1 SQVTM and CDR2 ANQGSEA. The CDR3 has 14 amino acids. The CDR3 region is CSVAPSGLYNEQFF. In nucleotides, the CDR3 is TGCAGCGTTGCCCCGTCAGGGTTATACAATGAGCAGTTCTTC.

This clonotype was found a few times. The gene calls are TRBV27 and TRBJ2-7, with 13 positions matching TRBD2. V dropped 6 bases and J dropped 1; count of bases not matched to a gene: 0. The CDR3 runs to 14 residues. Germline assignment: CDR1 MNHEY and CDR2 SMNVEV (reference sequence). In DNA form, the CDR3 reads TGTGCCAGCAGGGGACTAGCGGGATCCTACGAGCAGTACTTC. This sequence encodes CASRGLAGSYEQYF.

V usage is TRBV7-9 and J usage is TRBJ2-7; D is perhaps TRBD1 (5 bases). V dropped 4 bases and J dropped 3 bases, with 10 bases sitting between them. This CDR3 has 13 residues. CDR1 SEHNR and CDR2 FQNEAQ come from the germline V gene (reference sequence). The CDR3 region has the DNA TGTGCCAGCAGCTATGACAGAAACTACGAGCAGTACTTC. Its translation: CASSYDRNYEQYF.

At least ten counts were recorded for this clonotype. J is TRBJ2-3 and V is TRBV7-2, with TRBD2 identical over 9 bases. J lost 0 bases, V lost 2 bases, and 6 bases had no gene match. The CDR3 totals 17 residues. Germline V lookup: CDR1 SGHTA, CDR2 FQGNSA. CDR3 loop: CASSLLGLARSTDTQYF. In DNA form, the CDR3 reads TGTGCCAGCAGCTTATTAGGACTAGCGAGGAGCACAGATACGCAGTATTTT.

The V gene is TRBV12-3 or TRBV12-4, the J gene TRBJ1-1; D is unclear. Trimming removed 8 bases at V and 4 bases at J, with 11 bases between. This CDR3 has 12 residues. The CDR3 bases are TGTGCCAGCGCCTCGTGGGGCACTGAAGCTTTCTTT. This codes for CASASWGTEAFF.

The chain carries TRBV15 and TRBJ2-7; D is possibly TRBD1 or TRBD2 (5 bases each). The CDR3 covers 14 residues. With 3 bases removed from V and 3 bases from J, the gap between germline ends came to 12 bases. Germline V gene data show CDR1 as LNHNV and CDR2 as YYDKDF (reference sequence). This CDR3 reads CATSRAGADYEQYF. In nucleotides, the CDR3 is TGTGCCACCAGCAGGGCCGGGGCTGACTACGAGCAGTACTTC.

This clonotype has only a few counts. The gene calls are TRBV7-9 and TRBJ1-2, with a weak D call TRBD1 (6 bases). Trimming shortened V by 0 bases and J by 8 bases, and 13 bases separated the two germline ends. The CDR3 totals 14 residues. In germline, CDR1 is SEHNR, CDR2 FQNEAQ (reference sequence). In DNA form, the CDR3 reads TGTGCCAGCAGCTTAGCCGGACAGTCGGGGGGCTACACCTTC. Amino acid sequence: CASSLAGQSGGYTF. Full variable domain (rest looked up from reference TRBV7-9 and TRBJ1-2): DTGVSQNPRHKITKRGQNVTFRCDPISEHNRLYWYRQTLGQGPEFLTYFQNEAQLEKSRLLSDRFSAERPKGSFSTLEIQRTEQGDSAMYLCASSLAGQSGGYTFGSGTRLTVV.

This chain links TRBV5-1 with TRBJ1-6; D unclear. The CDR3 extends over 15 amino acids. Trimming pared 3 bases from V and 7 bases from J, leaving 14 bases between. Germline CDR1 and CDR2: SGHRS and YFSETQ. CDR3: CASSSGGQLNSPLHF. The CDR3 DNA is TGCGCCAGCAGCTCAGGAGGGCAGCTGAATTCACCCCTCCACTTT. The whole variable domain, filled in from reference TRBV5-1 and TRBJ1-6, reads KAGVTQTPRYLIKTRGQQVTLSCSPISGHRSVSWYQQTPGQGLQFLFEYFSETQRNKGNFPGRFSGRQFSNSRSEMNVSTLELGDSALYLCASSSGGQLNSPLHFGNGTRLTVT.

This clonotype was detected ten times or more. The genes are TRBV28 and TRBJ2-1, with a possible D match to TRBD2 (5 bases). Looked up from germline, CDR1 is MDHEN and CDR2 is SYDVKM. Trimming cost V 3 bases and J 10 bases, with 16 bases left between them. The CDR3 totals 14 residues. CDR3 coding DNA: TGTGCCAGCAGTTTTGTGCCCGGGGTGGGAGAGCAGTTCTTC. Protein product: CASSFVPGVGEQFF.

V and J are TRBV12-3 or TRBV12-4 and TRBJ1-2, with D possibly matching TRBD1 (5 bases). The CDR3 extends over 13 amino acids. V was cut by 3 bases and J by 4 bases, with 9 bases left in between. The CDR3 DNA sequence: TGTGCCAGCAGTTTCAGGGATAGCTATGGCTACACCTTC. Encoded protein: CASSFRDSYGYTF.

This clonotype has only a few counts. V and J are TRBV20-1 and TRBJ1-4; D remains ambiguous. The CDR3 extends over 15 amino acids. V lost 0 bases and J 1 base, leaving 9 bases between the germline ends. Per the germline V gene, CDR1 is DFQATT and CDR2 is SNEGSKA (reference sequence). The CDR3 loop is CSARDYRKTNEKLFF. In nucleotides, the CDR3 is TGCAGTGCTAGAGATTACCGAAAAACTAATGAAAAACTGTTTTTT.

J is TRBJ1-2 and V is TRBV28; 9 bases line up with TRBD1. CDR3 length equals 15 residues. V shed 1 base and J 7 bases; nucleotides not matched to a gene: 7. Looked up from germline, CDR1 is MDHEN and CDR2 is SYDVKM. CDR3 bases: TGTGCCAGCAGTTTATATGGGACAGGGATGCGTGGCTACACCTTC. Translated: CASSLYGTGMRGYTF.

V is TRBV6-2 or TRBV6-3 and J is TRBJ2-3, with D tentatively TRBD1 (5 bases). The CDR3 runs 12 residues. Germline V CDR1 and CDR2: MNHEY, SVGEGT. V lost 3 bases, J lost 5 bases, and 6 bases lay in between. DNA for the CDR3: TGTGCCAGCAGTTATACAGGAGATACGCAGTATTTT. Its protein is CASSYTGDTQYF.

This chain uses TRBV6-2 or TRBV6-3 with TRBJ1-6; a weak D match, TRBD1 (5 bases). V was pared by 0 bases and J by 9 bases, with 15 bases between. This CDR3 is 16 amino acids long. Per germline, CDR1 MNHEY and CDR2 SVGEGT. CDR3 residues: CASSYSILAGGSPLHF. The DNA for the CDR3 is TGTGCCAGCAGTTACTCGATATTGGCGGGGGGTTCACCCCTCCACTTT.

By proportion, this clonotype is medium-sized. This rearrangement joins TRBV29-1 to TRBJ2-3, with D perhaps TRBD1 (5 bases). Germline lookup yields CDR1 SQVTM and CDR2 ANQGSEA. This CDR3 spans 15 amino acids. The V end was cut by 1 base, the J end by 0 bases, with 11 bases between. CDR3 protein: CSVEVKGSSTDTQYF. The CDR3 DNA is TGCAGCGTTGAAGTTAAGGGGTCTAGCACAGATACGCAGTATTTT.

The gene calls are TRBV9 and TRBJ2-3; 9 positions agree with TRBD2. Germline CDR1 reads SGDLS; CDR2 reads YYNGEE. The CDR3 runs to 17 residues. Unmatched junction bases numbered 7, after V lost 0 bases and J lost 2 bases. The CDR3 DNA is TGTGCCAGCAGCGTAGGGTCTAGCGGGACCTACACAGATACGCAGTATTTT. Protein sequence: CASSVGSSGTYTDTQYF.

V gene TRBV29-1 combines with J gene TRBJ2-2; the match to TRBD1 covers 7 bases. Germline-derived CDR1 and CDR2 are SQVTM and ANQGSEA. The CDR3 contains 14 residues. J lost 4 bases, V lost 5 bases, and 7 bases had no gene match. The CDR3 DNA sequence: TGCAGCGTTCGGGTACAGGGGTTCACCGGGGAGCTGTTTTTT. Amino acid sequence: CSVRVQGFTGELFF.

There are a few counts of this clonotype. This chain uses TRBV12-3 or TRBV12-4 with TRBJ1-5; D is uncertain. This CDR3 is 13 amino acids long. The V gene lost 4 bases and the J gene lost 9 bases, with 13 bases spanning the gap. CDR3 in amino acids: CASSSITLRPQHF. The CDR3 coding sequence is TGTGCCAGCAGTTCCATTACCCTGAGGCCCCAGCATTTT.